The 21 T cell receptor beta chains listed next were all sequenced from one sample in a study of metastatic and nonmetastatic thyroid tumors. TCRdb reprocessed the PCR reads using MiXCR. The sample lists about 35,000 clones; over 25% were seen once. Not a single patient had been given any form of treatment at any point before undergoing thyroid surgery. The sequenced sample consisted of blood. Receptor source: a female donor with papillary thyroid cancer or a benign thyroid nodule (not recorded which). Some clones in this sample may be carry-over from other donors' samples.

This clone was recorded many times. The chain uses TRBV5-6 and TRBJ2-7; 11 bases are a match to TRBD2. The CDR3 extends over 15 amino acids. Germline V gene data show CDR1 as SGHDT and CDR2 as YYEEEE. With V trimmed by 2 bases and J by 3 bases, 4 bases remained unmatched. CDR3 DNA sequence: TGTGCCAGCAGCTTCAAGACTAGCGGGGACTACGAGCAGTACTTC. Protein: CASSFKTSGDYEQYF.

Sample share makes this clone medium-sized (0.01 to 0.1%). Other DNA sequences in the same sample also yield this CDR3. This chain links TRBV5-1 with TRBJ1-2; no reliable D call. Trimming stripped 2 bases from V and 4 bases from J, with 9 bases between. Germline-derived CDR1 and CDR2 are SGHRS and YFSETQ. The CDR3 is made up of 13 amino acids. CDR3 nucleotide sequence: TGCGCCAGCAGCTTCGGACCGAGCTATGGCTACACCTTC. This encodes CASSFGPSYGYTF.

This clone was counted many times. The V and J genes are TRBV5-6 and TRBJ2-5, with D unclear. This CDR3 region has 14 residues. Trimming pared 0 bases from V and 5 bases from J, leaving 11 bases between. CDR1 is SGHDT, CDR2 YYEEEE, per germline. The DNA for the CDR3 is TGTGCCAGCAGCTTGGCCATGGGGTCGGAGACCCAGTACTTC. This sequence encodes CASSLAMGSETQYF.

Points on this clone: Since a much larger clone is just one base distant, this may be a read error. The chain has TRBV5-6 and TRBJ1-3; D is unclear. This CDR3 is 11 amino acids long. V was trimmed by 2 bases and J by 6 bases, leaving 3 bases between them. Germline CDR1 SGHDT, CDR2 YYEEEE. The CDR3 here is CASSLVNTIYF. In nucleotides, the CDR3 is TGTGCCAGCAGCTTAGTAAACACCATATATTTT.

V usage is TRBV5-1 and J usage is TRBJ1-2; the D gene is possibly TRBD1 (6 bases). The CDR3 covers 15 residues. V lost 4 bases to trimming and J lost 6 bases, with 19 bases between them. The germline V gene encodes CDR1 SGHRS and CDR2 YFSETQ. In DNA, the CDR3 is TGCGCCAGCAGCCGGGGCTGGGGGGCTGGTGATGGCTACACCTTC. This encodes CASSRGWGAGDGYTF.

The sample holds many counts of this clone. The CDR3 sequence: CASSATTTGDGSYEQYF. As DNA, the CDR3 is TGTGCCAGCAGCGCAACCACAACAGGGGACGGGAGTTACGAGCAGTACTTC. This chain uses TRBV13 with TRBJ2-7; D is possibly TRBD1 (7 bases). The CDR3 extends over 17 amino acids. Germline lookup yields CDR1 PRHDT and CDR2 FYEKMQ (reference sequence). V dropped 5 bases and J dropped 4 bases, with 24 bases sitting between them.

This clone has a count of ten or more. The chain combines TRBV6-1 with TRBJ2-3; 9 bases match TRBD2. CDR1 is MNHNS and CDR2 is SASEGT in the germline V gene. The CDR3 has 13 residues. Trimming took 7 bases from V and 14 from J; bases not matched to a gene: 13. Written as DNA, the CDR3 is TGTGCCAGCACAAGCGGGAGGAGTTCGGATTGGTATTTT. It translates to CASTSGRSSDWYF.

Judged by abundance, this clone is medium-sized. The chain combines TRBV20-1 with TRBJ2-7, with D unclear. Trimming shortened V by 0 bases and J by 13 bases, and 16 bases separated the two germline ends. There are 12 residues in the CDR3. The germline gives CDR1 DFQATT, CDR2 SNEGSKA (reference sequence). This CDR3 is CSARDTGYEPYF. CDR3 sequence (DNA): TGCAGTGCTAGAGATACGGGCTACGAGCCCTACTTC.

Relative to its sample, this clone is medium-sized. This sequence joins TRBV6-1 and TRBJ2-1; unclear D gene. The germline V gene encodes CDR1 MNHNS and CDR2 SASEGT. This CDR3 spans 11 amino acids. The ends were cut back, 5 bases at V and 7 bases at J, with 6 bases in the middle. In DNA form, the CDR3 reads TGTGCCAGCAGTTGGCTAAATGAGCAGTTCTTC. Residues: CASSWLNEQFF.

The chain couples TRBV30 to TRBJ1-1; the D gene is possibly TRBD1 (6 bases). Germline lookup yields CDR1 GTSNPN and CDR2 SVGIG (reference sequence). Trimming left V 2 bases short and J 7 bases short, with 14 bases between. The length of the CDR3 is 13 residues. The CDR3 DNA reads as TGTGCCTGGAGTTTAAGGAGGGGGTTTGAAGCTTTCTTT. It specifies CAWSLRRGFEAFF.

The chain uses TRBV10-1 and TRBJ2-3; unclear D gene. The CDR3 has 13 residues. CDR1 WNHNN and CDR2 SYGVQD come from the germline V gene (reference sequence). Between the trimmed V and J ends, which lost 6 bases and 4 bases, there was a span of 11 bases. This chain's CDR3 is CASSVMVSDTQYF. The DNA of the CDR3 is TGCGCCAGCAGCGTGATGGTTTCAGATACGCAGTATTTT.

This clone was counted a few times. This chain links TRBV27 with TRBJ2-7; no reliable D call. Per the germline V gene, CDR1 is MNHEY and CDR2 is SMNVEV (reference sequence). This CDR3 has 13 amino acids. V gave up 4 bases and J gave up 0 bases, with 7 bases separating them. Here the CDR3 DNA reads TGTGCCAGCAGTTCCATTAGCTCCTACGAGCAGTACTTC. Translating gives CASSSISSYEQYF.

This clone appeared a few times. V and J are TRBV19 and TRBJ2-2; no firm D call. CDR1 and CDR2 from the germline V gene are LNHDA and SQIVND (reference sequence). This CDR3 is 12 amino acids long. V was pared by 10 bases and J by 3 bases, with 9 bases between. The CDR3 loop is CATSWYTGELFF. The CDR3 nucleotides read TGTGCCACCTCATGGTACACCGGGGAGCTGTTTTTT.

V gene TRBV20-1 combines with J gene TRBJ2-7, with 10 bases identical to TRBD2. This CDR3 comprises 15 residues. Germline trimming cut 0 bases from V and 7 bases from J; bases unmatched to any gene: 9. Germline CDR1 reads DFQATT; CDR2 reads SNEGSKA (reference sequence). CDR3 coding DNA: TGCAGTGCTAGAGACAGCGGGCTAGCGGGAGATGAGCAGTACTTC. Protein product: CSARDSGLAGDEQYF.

The J gene is TRBJ2-3, the V gene TRBV24-1; no definite D call. The germline V gene encodes CDR1 KGHDR and CDR2 SFDVKD. The CDR3 spans 15 residues. Trimming shortened V by 10 bases and J by 3 bases, and 19 bases separated the two germline ends. CDR3 region: CATSSQIRQTDTQYF. As DNA, the CDR3 is TGTGCCACGAGTTCCCAGATCAGGCAAACAGATACGCAGTATTTT.

This clone has more than one count but fewer than ten. This could be a read error, since a much larger clone is one nucleotide away. CDR3 loop: CASIHDRGETQYF. The CDR3 DNA sequence: TGTGCCAGCATCCACGACAGGGGAGAGACCCAGTACTTC. The chain carries TRBV7-9 and TRBJ2-5; 8 bases match TRBD1. The CDR3 covers 13 residues. Germline CDR1 reads SEHNR; CDR2 reads FQNEAQ (reference sequence). Losses at the gene ends were 7 bases for V and 4 bases for J; bases not matched to a gene: 5.

This clone rates as medium-sized. The CDR3 nucleotides read TGTGCCAGCAGGGACGTGAACACCATATATTTT. Its protein is CASRDVNTIYF. This sequence joins TRBV6-1 and TRBJ1-3; D unresolved. The germline gives CDR1 MNHNS, CDR2 SASEGT. The CDR3 sequence is 11 residues long. Trimming shortened V by 6 bases and J by 7 bases, and 7 bases separated the two germline ends.

This clone was seen repeatedly, ten times or more. The sample carries other DNA sequences with the same CDR3. The V gene is TRBV3-1, the J gene TRBJ1-2; a weak D match, TRBD1 (6 bases). The CDR3 length is 15 residues. The germline CDR1 and CDR2 sequences are LGHDT and YNNKEL (reference sequence). V lost 0 bases and J 8 bases, leaving 16 bases between the germline ends. CDR3 in DNA: TGTGCCAGCAGCCAAGAGGGGGCAGGGCTTCGCGGCTACACCTTC. It codes for CASSQEGAGLRGYTF.

This clone was counted many times. The V gene is TRBV6-4, the J gene TRBJ2-1; the match to TRBD2 covers 14 bases. The CDR3 runs 14 residues. The trim removed 3 bases at V and 8 bases at J, leaving 0 bases unmatched. Germline V gives CDR1 MRHNA, CDR2 SNTAGT. CDR3 residues: CASSEGLAGDEQFF. Written as DNA, the CDR3 is TGTGCCAGCAGTGAGGGACTAGCGGGAGATGAGCAGTTCTTC.

Only a few counts were recorded for this clone. The chain joins TRBV19 to TRBJ1-1; D is ambiguous. V lost 6 bases to trimming and J lost 2 bases, with 10 bases between them. Looked up from germline, CDR1 is LNHDA and CDR2 is SQIVND (reference sequence). CDR3 length: 13 amino acids. The CDR3 loop reads CASRWQINTEAFF. In DNA form, the CDR3 reads TGTGCCAGTAGATGGCAGATTAACACTGAAGCTTTCTTT.

The rearrangement uses TRBV20-1 and TRBJ2-2, with TRBD1 matching over 8 bases. The V gene end was trimmed by 5 bases and the J gene end by 10 bases; junction bases not matched to a gene: 12. CDR1 is DFQATT and CDR2 is SNEGSKA in the germline V gene (reference sequence). CDR3 length equals 14 residues. The CDR3 DNA sequence: TGCAGTGCTTCCAGACAGGGGAACACCTTGGAGCTGTTTTTT. Its protein product is CSASRQGNTLELFF.